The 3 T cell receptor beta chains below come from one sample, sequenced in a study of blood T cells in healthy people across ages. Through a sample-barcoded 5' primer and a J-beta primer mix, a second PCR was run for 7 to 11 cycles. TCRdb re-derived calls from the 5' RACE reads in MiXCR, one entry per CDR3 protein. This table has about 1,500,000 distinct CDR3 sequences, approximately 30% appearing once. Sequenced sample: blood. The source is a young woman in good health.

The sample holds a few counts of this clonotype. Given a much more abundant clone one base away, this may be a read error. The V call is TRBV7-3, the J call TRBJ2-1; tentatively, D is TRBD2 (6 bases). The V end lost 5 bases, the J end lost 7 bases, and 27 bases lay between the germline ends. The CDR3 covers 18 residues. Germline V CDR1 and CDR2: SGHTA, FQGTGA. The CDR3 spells CASSPTRAETSGSNEQFF. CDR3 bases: TGTGCCAGCAGCCCTACCAGAGCCGAGACTAGTGGATCAAATGAGCAGTTCTTC.

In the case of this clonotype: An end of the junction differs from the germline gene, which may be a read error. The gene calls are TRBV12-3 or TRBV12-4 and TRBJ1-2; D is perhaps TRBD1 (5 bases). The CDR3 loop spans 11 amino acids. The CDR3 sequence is CASSGLDGCTF. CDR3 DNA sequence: TGTGCCTCCTCGGGGCTTGATGGCTGCACCTTC.

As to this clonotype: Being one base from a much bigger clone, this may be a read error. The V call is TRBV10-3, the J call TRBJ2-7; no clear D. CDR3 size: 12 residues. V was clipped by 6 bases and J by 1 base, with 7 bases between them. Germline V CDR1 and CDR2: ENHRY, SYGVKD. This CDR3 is CAIRDLSYEQYF. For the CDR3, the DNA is TGTGCCATCAGAGATCTGTCCTACGAGCAGTACTTC.